These 4 T cell receptor beta chains came from one sample sequenced in a study of blood T cells in healthy people across ages. With a J-beta primer mix and a sample-barcoded 5' primer, a second PCR ran about 7 to 11 cycles. One entry per CDR3 protein, called by TCRdb with MiXCR from the 5' RACE reads. The table records hundreds of thousands of distinct CDR3 sequences, around 41% of them present only once. Sequencing used blood. All receptors come from an elderly man in good health.

This clonotype showed up just a few times. The CDR3 bases are TGCAGTGCTAGAGACTCACAGCGGACGGGTTTGTCCTACGAGCAGTACTTC. It codes for CSARDSQRTGLSYEQYF. This chain connects TRBV20-1 to TRBJ2-7, with D possibly being TRBD2 (5 bases). The germline CDR1 and CDR2 sequences are DFQATT and SNEGSKA (reference sequence). Deletions cut 0 bases from V and 1 base from J, with 19 bases between. The length of the CDR3 is 17 residues.

This clonotype was counted once. This rearrangement joins TRBV5-1 to TRBJ2-7; 16 bases agree with TRBD2. With 3 bases clipped from V and 6 bases from J, the junction kept 6 bases outside the gene matches. Germline loops: CDR1 SGHRS, CDR2 YFSETQ. This CDR3 region has 16 residues. The DNA for the CDR3 is TGCGCCAGCAGCTCCGGGACTAGCGGGAGGGCCGTCGAGCAGTACTTC. Its translation: CASSSGTSGRAVEQYF.

The chain couples TRBV15 to TRBJ2-5; 10 bases line up with TRBD1. CDR3 size: 15 residues. V shed 3 bases and J 11 bases; nucleotides not matched to a gene: 12. Germline lookup yields CDR1 LNHNV and CDR2 YYDKDF (reference sequence). The chain's CDR3 is CATSRGQGNLNEQYF. CDR3 DNA sequence: TGTGCCACCAGCAGGGGACAGGGGAATTTGAATGAGCAGTACTTC.

The V call is TRBV7-7, the J call TRBJ2-5; D may be TRBD2 (6 bases). Germline values: CDR1 SSHAT, CDR2 FNYEAQ (reference sequence). Deletions cut 0 bases from V and 5 bases from J, with 13 bases between. CDR3 length: 15 amino acids. As DNA, the CDR3 is TGTGCCAGCAGCTTAGCGGGCGGGGCTAGGGAGACCCAGTACTTC. Protein: CASSLAGGARETQYF.